These 24 T cell receptor beta chains were all obtained from the same sample, sequenced in a study of beta chain features in type 1 diabetes. Study outcomes and limitations: All four CD4+ subsets of Type 1 diabetes patients contained TCRB CDR3s that were moderately but significantly shorter.

Their antigens remain unidentified. The investigators reverse transcribed all of the isolated RNA, so they sequenced expressed TCRB transcripts. TCRdb's copy holds only in-frame clones and misses some; the assay was immunoSEQ multiplex PCR. The sample shows about 360,000 clones, approximately 12% of them seen only once. Sequenced input: naive CD4+ T cells from blood. Every receptor here comes from a woman between 18 and 29 years old with type 1 diabetes.

The chain recombines TRBV9 with TRBJ2-2; the D is unclear. The V gene lost 2 bases and the J gene lost 0 bases, with 14 bases spanning the gap. The CDR3 has 17 amino acids. CDR1 and CDR2 (germline): SGDLS, YYNGEE. Here the CDR3 reads CASSVRIGLANTGELFF. In nucleotides, the CDR3 is TGTGCCAGCAGCGTTCGGATTGGGCTTGCGAACACCGGGGAGCTGTTTTTT.

The chain employs TRBV10-3 and TRBJ2-3, with D perhaps matching TRBD1 (5 bases). CDR1 and CDR2 from the germline V gene are ENHRY and SYGVKD. This CDR3 contains 13 residues. The V and J ends lost 6 bases and 2 bases respectively, with 9 bases between them. The CDR3 DNA follows: TGTGCCATCAGGTCACAGGCCACAGATACGCAGTATTTT. Protein: CAIRSQATDTQYF.

The gene calls are TRBV7-9 and TRBJ2-5, with no clear D. Germline CDR1 is SEHNR and CDR2 is FQNEAQ (reference sequence). Trimming removed 1 base from V and 3 bases from J, with 6 bases in between. This CDR3 is 13 amino acids long. CDR3 sequence (DNA): TGTGCCAGCAGCTTAGGCCAGAAAGAGACCCAGTACTTC. Amino acid sequence: CASSLGQKETQYF.

This clone was counted a few times. The rearrangement joins TRBV5-1 to TRBJ2-5; D perhaps matches TRBD2 (5 bases). The germline CDR1 and CDR2 sequences are SGHRS and YFSETQ. The V gene lost 3 bases and the J gene lost 1 base, with 16 bases spanning the gap. The CDR3 loop spans 16 amino acids. In DNA, the CDR3 is TGCGCCAGCAGCTCGCGGATGGGGAGCGGCCAAGAGACCCAGTACTTC. Residues: CASSSRMGSGQETQYF.

This clone was counted a few times. This rearrangement joins TRBV28 to TRBJ2-7; 9 bases agree with TRBD1. The V segment lost 5 bases and the J segment 5 bases; nucleotides outside the gene matches: 10. The CDR3 consists of 15 residues. CDR1 and CDR2 from the germline V gene are MDHEN and SYDVKM. The CDR3 here is CASSLIGQGLHEQYF. The CDR3, as DNA: TGTGCCAGCAGTCTCATCGGACAGGGGTTACACGAGCAGTACTTC.

V and J are TRBV27 and TRBJ2-5; 7 bases align to TRBD1. V was clipped by 3 bases and J by 2 bases; unmatched bases: 3. From germline, CDR1 is MNHEY and CDR2 SMNVEV (reference sequence). This CDR3 is built from 14 residues. The CDR3 DNA sequence: TGTGCCAGCAGTTTCGGGACAGATCAAGAGACCCAGTACTTC. It specifies CASSFGTDQETQYF.

This clone was picked up a small number of times. The gene calls are TRBV7-2 and TRBJ2-7, with 8 bases aligning to TRBD1. The CDR3 spans 13 residues. The V gene end was trimmed by 2 bases and the J gene end by 4 bases; junction bases not matched to a gene: 1. Looked up from germline, CDR1 is SGHTA and CDR2 is FQGNSA. CDR3 DNA sequence: TGTGCCAGCAGCTTATGGACAGGGTACGAGCAGTACTTC. Translation gives CASSLWTGYEQYF. The complete variable domain, with remaining parts taken from reference TRBV7-2 and TRBJ2-7, reads GAGVSQSPSNKVTEKGKDVELRCDPISGHTALYWYRQSLGQGLEFLIYFQGNSAPDKSGLPSDRFSAERTGGSVSTLTIQRTQQEDSAVYLCASSLWTGYEQYFGPGTRLTVT.

This chain connects TRBV7-2 to TRBJ1-2; a weak D match, TRBD1 (5 bases). CDR3 length: 14 amino acids. The germline CDR1 and CDR2 sequences are SGHTA and FQGNSA. Trimming removed 2 bases at V and 4 bases at J, with 11 bases between. The CDR3 region has the DNA TGTGCCAGCAGCTTACAGGGATCCGGCTATGGCTACACCTTC. This codes for CASSLQGSGYGYTF.

This clone was seen only a few times. The rearrangement uses TRBV20-1 and TRBJ1-5; D is ambiguous. CDR1 is DFQATT and CDR2 is SNEGSKA in the germline V gene (reference sequence). The CDR3 has 10 amino acids. V was cut by 3 bases and J by 7 bases, with 4 bases left in between. The CDR3 loop is CSASIQPQHF. For the CDR3, the DNA is TGCAGTGCTAGTATCCAGCCCCAGCATTTT.

The table lists this clone with a few counts. The rearrangement uses TRBV4-1 and TRBJ2-5; D unresolved. CDR3 size: 14 residues. V was clipped by 0 bases and J by 5 bases, with 10 bases between them. Germline CDR1 reads MGHRA; CDR2 reads YSYEKL. For the CDR3, the DNA is TGCGCCAGCAGCCAAGAGCGACGGGTCGAGACCCAGTACTTC. Amino acids: CASSQERRVETQYF.

This clone showed up just a few times. This rearrangement joins TRBV7-8 to TRBJ1-2; the match to TRBD1 covers 8 bases. Trimming at V came to 3 bases and at J to 4 bases, leaving 7 bases not matched to a gene. The CDR3 totals 15 residues. CDR1 is SGHVS, CDR2 FQNEAQ, per germline. Written as DNA, the CDR3 is TGTGCCAGCAGCTTGGGACAGGCTTTGAGCTATGGCTACACCTTC. Its protein is CASSLGQALSYGYTF.

This clone occurred a few times. This chain joins TRBV18 and TRBJ2-6, with D perhaps matching TRBD1 (5 bases). Germline CDR1 reads KGHSH; CDR2 reads LQKENI. Between the trimmed V and J ends, which lost 6 bases and 2 bases, there was a span of 11 bases. This CDR3 has 15 amino acids. The CDR3 spells CASSLGQAGANVLTF. CDR3 nucleotides: TGTGCCAGCTCCCTCGGACAAGCTGGGGCCAACGTCCTGACTTTC. The full variable domain, rest sourced from reference TRBV18 and TRBJ2-6, is NAGVMQNPRHLVRRRGQEARLRCSPMKGHSHVYWYRQLPEEGLKFMVYLQKENIIDESGMPKERFSAEFPKEGPSILRIQQVVRGDSAAYFCASSLGQAGANVLTFGAGSRLTVL.

The chain is built from TRBV4-3 and TRBJ1-2; D perhaps matches TRBD1 (5 bases). The CDR3 sequence is 14 residues long. Germline values: CDR1 LGHNA, CDR2 YSLEER. Trimming removed 4 bases at V and 2 bases at J, with 11 bases between. CDR3 in DNA: TGCGCCAGCAGCCGCCAAGCAGGGAACTATGGCTACACCTTC. Protein sequence: CASSRQAGNYGYTF.

The V and J genes are TRBV5-1 and TRBJ2-1; a possible D gene is TRBD1 (5 bases). This CDR3 region has 13 residues. The germline V and J ends were trimmed by 2 bases and 3 bases, with 6 bases remaining between them. The germline gives CDR1 SGHRS, CDR2 YFSETQ. The CDR3 reads CASSFDSYNEQFF. The CDR3 region has the DNA TGCGCCAGCAGCTTCGACAGCTACAATGAGCAGTTCTTC.

V usage is TRBV5-4 and J usage is TRBJ2-1; the match to TRBD2 covers 7 bases. Germline V lookup: CDR1 SGHNT, CDR2 YYREEE (reference sequence). The J segment lost 6 bases and the V segment lost 3 bases, leaving 9 bases of the junction unmatched. CDR3 size: 15 residues. The CDR3 DNA reads as TGTGCCAGCAGCTCGGGGGGTGGAATCGTCAATGAGCAGTTCTTC. Amino acids: CASSSGGGIVNEQFF. The full variable domain, in which reference TRBV5-4 and TRBJ2-1 provide the parts outside the CDR3, is ETGVTQSPTHLIKTRGQQVTLRCSSQSGHNTVSWYQQALGQGPQFIFQYYREEENGRGNFPPRFSGLQFPNYSSELNVNALELDDSALYLCASSSGGGIVNEQFFGPGTRLTVL.

The CDR3 loop reads CASSPNPDQPQHF. Here the CDR3 DNA reads TGTGCCAGCTCACCCAATCCGGATCAGCCCCAGCATTTT. The V gene is TRBV18, the J gene TRBJ1-5; D unresolved. CDR1 is KGHSH, CDR2 LQKENI, per germline. The CDR3 consists of 13 residues. The germline V and J ends were trimmed by 3 bases and 5 bases, with 8 bases remaining between them.

This clone came up a few times. The chain recombines TRBV2 with TRBJ1-4, with 8 bases that match TRBD1. V was pared by 4 bases and J by 7 bases, with 5 bases of the junction left unmatched. Germline V gene lookup returns CDR1 SNHLY and CDR2 FYNNEI. The CDR3 length is 14 residues. This chain's CDR3 is CASSARQGFEKLFF. The CDR3, as DNA: TGTGCCAGCAGTGCCCGACAGGGGTTTGAAAAACTGTTTTTT.

CDR3 coding DNA: TGTGCCAGCTCACGCTTCGGGACAGGGGCCTACGAGCAGTACTTC. This codes for CASSRFGTGAYEQYF. The chain uses TRBV18 and TRBJ2-7, with 10 bases fitting TRBD1. The J segment lost 2 bases and the V segment lost 4 bases, leaving 5 bases of the junction unmatched. The germline V gene encodes CDR1 KGHSH and CDR2 LQKENI. The CDR3 covers 15 residues.

This clone was detected only a few times. The chain carries TRBV7-9 and TRBJ2-5; 9 bases are a match to TRBD1. This CDR3 has 14 residues. Germline V gene sequence: CDR1 SEHNR, CDR2 FQNEAQ (reference sequence). With 5 bases clipped from V and 5 bases from J, the junction kept 6 bases outside the gene matches. CDR3 sequence (DNA): TGTGCCAGCAGCCCAGGACAGGGGATGGAGACCCAGTACTTC. Its translation: CASSPGQGMETQYF.

In this sample, this clone turned up a few times. The chain couples TRBV7-2 to TRBJ2-1; 8 bases align to TRBD2. CDR3 size: 16 residues. The germline V gene encodes CDR1 SGHTA and CDR2 FQGNSA. V dropped 5 bases and J dropped 8; count of bases not matched to a gene: 14. This CDR3 reads CASSLRGGRGVDEQFF. The DNA for the CDR3 is TGTGCCAGCAGCCTCCGTGGCGGGCGGGGGGTCGATGAGCAGTTCTTC.

This clone came up a few times. One junction end does not reproduce the germline sequence, and a read error may be involved. The rearrangement uses TRBV29-1 and TRBJ1-2, with D unclear. The germline gives CDR1 SQVTM, CDR2 ANQGSEA. The CDR3 sequence is 14 residues long. This CDR3 reads CSVTGGNGNFGYTF. CDR3 DNA: TGCAGCGTCACCGGAGGGAACGGAAACTTTGGCTACACCTTC.

This clone was recorded a few times. The gene calls are TRBV28 and TRBJ2-1; 7 bases align to TRBD2. Trimming at V came to 8 bases and at J to 1 base, leaving 14 bases not matched to a gene. The germline CDR1 and CDR2 sequences are MDHEN and SYDVKM. CDR3 size: 17 residues. The chain's CDR3 is CASHFGWREPSYNEQFF. The CDR3 coding sequence is TGTGCCAGCCATTTTGGTTGGCGGGAGCCTTCCTACAATGAGCAGTTCTTC.

The V gene is TRBV7-3, the J gene TRBJ2-5; possible D gene TRBD2, 6 bases. The germline gives CDR1 SGHTA, CDR2 FQGTGA. CDR3 length: 14 residues. Deletions cut 5 bases from V and 5 bases from J, with 15 bases between. The CDR3 DNA is TGTGCCAGCAGCCCGGGGACCCGGGGGGAGACCCAGTACTTC. Translation gives CASSPGTRGETQYF.

V is TRBV7-6 and J is TRBJ2-1; D is ambiguous. The length of the CDR3 is 14 residues. Germline CDR1 SGHVS, CDR2 FNYEAQ. V lost 2 bases and J 8 bases, leaving 13 bases between the germline ends. The CDR3 is CASSLQPGSDEQFF. The CDR3 DNA reads TGTGCCAGCAGCTTACAGCCAGGTTCAGATGAGCAGTTCTTC.